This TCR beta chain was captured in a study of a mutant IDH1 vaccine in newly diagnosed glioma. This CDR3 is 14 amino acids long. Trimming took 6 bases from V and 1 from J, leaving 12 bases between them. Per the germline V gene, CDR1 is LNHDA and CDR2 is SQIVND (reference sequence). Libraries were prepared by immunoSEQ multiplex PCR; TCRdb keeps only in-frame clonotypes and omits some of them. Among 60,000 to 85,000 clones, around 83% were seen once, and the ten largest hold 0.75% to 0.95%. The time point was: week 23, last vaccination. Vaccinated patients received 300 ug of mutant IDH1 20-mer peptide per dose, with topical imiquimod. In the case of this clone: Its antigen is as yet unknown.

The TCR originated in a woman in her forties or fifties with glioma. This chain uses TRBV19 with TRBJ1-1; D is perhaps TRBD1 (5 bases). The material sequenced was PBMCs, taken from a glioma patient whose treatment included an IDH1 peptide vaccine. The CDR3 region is CASSSIDRNTEAFF. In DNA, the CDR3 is TGTGCCAGTAGCAGCATCGACAGGAACACTGAAGCTTTCTTT. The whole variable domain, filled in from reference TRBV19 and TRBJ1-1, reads DGGITQSPKYLFRKEGQNVTLSCEQNLNHDAMYWYRQDPGQGLRLIYYSQIVNDFQKGDIAEGYSVSREKKESFPLTVTSAQKNPTAFYLCASSSIDRNTEAFFGQGTRLTVV.